The 2 T cell receptor beta chains below come from one sample, sequenced in a study of cytomegalovirus exposure and HLA in healthy donors. Vbeta (60) and Jbeta (13) primers were used in the PCR. Profiled with immunoSEQ multiplex PCR; TCRdb holds only in-frame clones, not every one. Among roughly 190,000 clones, around 86% were seen once, and the ten largest hold 1% to 1.5%. Source material: PBMCs. The receptors were sampled from a man aged 30 to 45 in good health and CMV-seronegative.

The chain recombines TRBV29-1 with TRBJ2-3; 8 nucleotides align to TRBD2. The length of the CDR3 is 14 residues. Germline V gene sequence: CDR1 SQVTM, CDR2 ANQGSEA. Trimming cost V 8 bases and J 3 bases; bases outside gene matches: 10. In nucleotides, the CDR3 is TGCAGCACCGAAGCCGGCGGGAGGACAGATACGCAGTATTTT. Translated: CSTEAGGRTDTQYF.

In this sample, this clone turned up a few times. The chain uses TRBV28 and TRBJ1-2; 11 nucleotides match TRBD1. Germline V gives CDR1 MDHEN, CDR2 SYDVKM. Trimming took 10 bases from V and 1 from J; bases not matched to a gene: 8. This CDR3 spans 15 amino acids. CDR3 amino acids: CAIRTGGRDNYGYTF. CDR3 nucleotides: TGTGCCATCAGGACAGGGGGCCGGGATAACTATGGCTACACCTTC.